The 24 T cell receptor beta chains listed next were all sequenced from one sample in a study of CD8+ T cells in alopecia areata (dated by TCRdb to 2016 to 2019). Library construction relied on the immunoSEQ multiplex PCR assay. To provide template for TCR sequencing, every sample had RNA extracted and reverse transcribed into cDNA. TCRdb holds this immuneACCESS table with in-frame rearrangements only. Some clones are missing; in checked studies, unresolved V genes explain under half, and the rest has no known cause. The sample yields about 100,000 clones; 60% were counted once. The ten largest account for about 15% of the sample. This sample's treatment or condition label indicates: oral pan-JAK inhibitor, 5-10 mg twice daily. Specimen: CD8+ T cells sorted from blood, collected at roughly week 58, from a patient treated with tofacitinib. These receptors all come from a human donor with alopecia areata.

The chain carries TRBV18 and TRBJ1-1, with TRBD1 matching over 8 bases. The CDR3 is 15 residues long. The germline CDR1 and CDR2 sequences are KGHSH and LQKENI. Trimming removed 4 bases from V and 0 bases from J; junction bases left unmatched: 4. CDR3 sequence: CASSHTGGVNTEAFF. The CDR3 DNA is TGTGCCAGCTCACATACAGGGGGAGTGAACACTGAAGCTTTCTTT.

This clone has only a few counts. The chain joins TRBV12-5 to TRBJ2-7, with 7 bases fitting TRBD2. The CDR3 loop spans 16 amino acids. Germline V gives CDR1 LGHNT, CDR2 FRNRAP. J gave up 2 bases and V 3 bases, and 10 bases lay outside the gene matches. In DNA, the CDR3 is TGTGCTAGTGGTTTTGGGGCGGGGGATGAAGCCTACGAGCAGTACTTC. Translating gives CASGFGAGDEAYEQYF.

The gene calls are TRBV29-1 and TRBJ1-2; D gene ambiguous. This CDR3 contains 15 residues. In germline, CDR1 is SQVTM, CDR2 ANQGSEA. The V gene lost 0 bases and the J gene lost 4 bases, with 15 bases spanning the gap. CDR3 loop: CSVEDTVARFYGYTF. The CDR3 nucleotides are TGCAGCGTTGAAGACACAGTGGCGCGTTTCTATGGCTACACCTTC. The full variable domain, its missing parts supplied by reference TRBV29-1 and TRBJ1-2, is SAVISQKPSRDICQRGTSLTIQCQVDSQVTMMFWYRQQPGQSLTLIATANQGSEATYESGFVIDKFPISRPNLTFSTLTVSNMSPEDSSIYLCSVEDTVARFYGYTFGSGTRLTVV.

Notes on this clone: One junction end disagrees with the germline gene, perhaps due to a read error. The chain joins TRBV12-5 to TRBJ2-4; D is undetermined. This CDR3 is built from 12 residues. Germline V gene sequence: CDR1 LGHNT, CDR2 FRNRAP. Here the CDR3 reads CASGLGHGSTFF. The CDR3 DNA is TGTGCTAGTGGTTTGGGCCACGGGTCTACGTTCTTC.

The chain uses TRBV27 and TRBJ2-7, with 7 positions matching TRBD1. Trimming cost V 3 bases and J 7 bases; bases outside gene matches: 9. CDR1 and CDR2 from the germline V gene are MNHEY and SMNVEV (reference sequence). The CDR3 is 14 amino acids. CDR3 region: CASSFRDRVEEQYF. The CDR3 region has the DNA TGTGCCAGCAGTTTCCGCGACAGGGTGGAAGAGCAGTACTTC.

CDR3 in amino acids: CSGRDQGTGELFF. DNA for the CDR3: TGCAGCGGCCGGGACCAGGGGACCGGGGAGCTGTTTTTT. V and J are TRBV29-1 and TRBJ2-2, with D possibly TRBD1 on 6 matching bases. The CDR3 extends over 13 amino acids. Germline V gene sequence: CDR1 SQVTM, CDR2 ANQGSEA. Trimming left V 7 bases short and J 5 bases short, with 14 bases between.

This clone came up a few times. V gene TRBV9 combines with J gene TRBJ1-1; TRBD1 matches 9 bases. V lost 3 bases and J lost 4; bases outside the gene matches: 1. CDR1 is SGDLS, CDR2 YYNGEE, per germline. The CDR3 length is 13 residues. The CDR3 region has the DNA TGTGCCAGCAGCGGGGGACAGGGCACTGAAGCTTTCTTT. Its translation is CASSGGQGTEAFF.

The chain recombines TRBV2 with TRBJ1-2; D is unresolved. The germline gives CDR1 SNHLY, CDR2 FYNNEI. CDR3 size: 13 residues. The V gene lost 4 bases and the J gene lost 2 bases, with 8 bases spanning the gap. Here the CDR3 DNA reads TGTGCCAGCAGTGTAACAGCAAACTATGGCTACACCTTC. Encoded protein: CASSVTANYGYTF.

This clone came up a few times. The V gene is TRBV28, the J gene TRBJ2-7; D might be TRBD1 or TRBD2, each matching 5 bases. The CDR3 consists of 14 residues. Looked up from germline, CDR1 is MDHEN and CDR2 is SYDVKM. The V end lost 3 bases, the J end lost 4 bases, and 13 bases lay between the germline ends. CDR3 DNA sequence: TGTGCCAGCAGTTTCTGGGGGAGTAGGTACGAGCAGTACTTC. Protein product: CASSFWGSRYEQYF.

The chain carries TRBV29-1 and TRBJ2-1, with 8 nucleotides matching TRBD1. Per germline, CDR1 SQVTM and CDR2 ANQGSEA. CDR3 length: 13 amino acids. Trimming took 6 bases from V and 5 from J; bases not matched to a gene: 6. The CDR3, as DNA: TGCAGCGTCAGACAGGGGTCCCACAATGAGCAGTTCTTC. Protein product: CSVRQGSHNEQFF.

The chain recombines TRBV2 with TRBJ2-3, with D perhaps matching TRBD1 or TRBD2 (6 bases each). Germline V gives CDR1 SNHLY, CDR2 FYNNEI. The CDR3 has 16 amino acids. Trimming pared 4 bases from V and 2 bases from J, leaving 16 bases between. CDR3 amino acids: CASSVFWGAITDTQYF. DNA for the CDR3: TGTGCCAGCAGTGTGTTCTGGGGGGCTATCACAGATACGCAGTATTTT.

This chain joins TRBV25-1 and TRBJ2-1, with 7 nucleotides matching TRBD2. Germline V lookup: CDR1 MGHDK, CDR2 SYGVNS. Germline trimming cut 4 bases from V and 6 bases from J; bases unmatched to any gene: 9. The CDR3 consists of 15 residues. As DNA, the CDR3 is TGTGCCAGCAGTGCCGGGACTAATAAGGGCAATGAGCAGTTCTTC. Its protein is CASSAGTNKGNEQFF.

This rearrangement joins TRBV5-6 to TRBJ1-1; a weak D match, TRBD1 (6 bases). This CDR3 is 13 amino acids long. V lost 5 bases and J lost 10, with 18 bases in between. CDR1 SGHDT and CDR2 YYEEEE come from the germline V gene. In DNA form, the CDR3 reads TGTGCCAGCAGTATCGCTCTGGGGGGGCGAGCTTTCTTT. Its protein product is CASSIALGGRAFF.

The chain links TRBV27 to TRBJ1-1, with TRBD1 as a possible D gene (6 bases). The germline gives CDR1 MNHEY, CDR2 SMNVEV (reference sequence). V lost 9 bases to trimming and J lost 3 bases, with 17 bases between them. The CDR3 is made up of 14 amino acids. The DNA of the CDR3 is TGTGCCAGTCAACTAGGGGGGACCCACACTGAAGCTTTCTTT. This translates into CASQLGGTHTEAFF.

V and J are TRBV9 and TRBJ2-3, with 9 nucleotides matching TRBD2. The CDR3 runs to 16 residues. Per germline, CDR1 SGDLS and CDR2 YYNGEE. Unmatched junction bases numbered 3, after V lost 0 bases and J lost 1 base. The CDR3: CASSVEGGGGTDTQYF. In DNA form, the CDR3 reads TGTGCCAGCAGCGTAGAAGGCGGGGGGGGCACAGATACGCAGTATTTT.

V is TRBV13 and J is TRBJ2-1; TRBD1 agrees at 9 bases. Germline CDR1 and CDR2: PRHDT and FYEKMQ (reference sequence). The trim removed 0 bases at V and 3 bases at J, leaving 3 bases unmatched. CDR3 length equals 16 residues. The CDR3 loop reads CASSLGGTGHYNEQFF. In nucleotides, the CDR3 is TGTGCCAGCAGCTTAGGGGGGACAGGGCACTACAATGAGCAGTTCTTC.

V usage is TRBV29-1 and J usage is TRBJ1-4; D is perhaps TRBD1 (5 bases). The CDR3 runs to 18 residues. Trimming removed 4 bases at V and 2 bases at J, with 23 bases between. Germline values: CDR1 SQVTM, CDR2 ANQGSEA. The CDR3 DNA sequence: TGCAGCGTTGCTTCTCCGGACATGGTAGGCCCGACTAATGAAAAACTGTTTTTT. Its translation: CSVASPDMVGPTNEKLFF.

This chain uses TRBV14 with TRBJ2-7; D may correspond to TRBD1 or TRBD2 (6 bases each). Trimming took off 1 base at V and 6 bases at J, with 16 bases between the two ends. CDR1 and CDR2 (germline): SGHDN, FVKESK. CDR3 length: 15 amino acids. The CDR3 here is CASSQVGGGKVEQYF. As DNA, the CDR3 is TGTGCCAGCAGCCAAGTAGGGGGAGGCAAGGTCGAGCAGTACTTC.

The chain recombines TRBV30 with TRBJ2-3, with 12 bases identical to TRBD1. There are 16 residues in the CDR3. Looked up from germline, CDR1 is GTSNPN and CDR2 is SVGIG (reference sequence). Unmatched junction bases numbered 7, after V lost 2 bases and J lost 4 bases. This chain's CDR3 is CAWSSPGTGGPDTQYF. For the CDR3, the DNA is TGTGCCTGGAGTTCTCCCGGGACAGGGGGCCCAGATACGCAGTATTTT.

The J gene is TRBJ2-2, the V gene TRBV10-3; D is unclear. CDR3 length: 14 residues. Trimming removed 7 bases at V and 6 bases at J, with 15 bases between. Per germline, CDR1 ENHRY and CDR2 SYGVKD. The CDR3 here is CAITIERGAGELFF. The CDR3, as DNA: TGTGCCATCACCATAGAGCGTGGGGCCGGGGAGCTGTTTTTT.

The table lists this clone with a count of one. The chain combines TRBV29-1 with TRBJ2-1; D is perhaps TRBD1 or TRBD2 (5 bases each). V was clipped by 6 bases and J by 9 bases, with 15 bases between them. CDR3 size: 12 residues. Per the germline V gene, CDR1 is SQVTM and CDR2 is ANQGSEA. The CDR3 spells CSVPSRGGEQFF. The CDR3 DNA reads TGCAGCGTCCCATCGAGGGGCGGTGAGCAGTTCTTC.

For the CDR3, the DNA is TGTGCCAGCAGTGATGGGACTACCTATGGCTACACCTTC. Amino acid sequence: CASSDGTTYGYTF. This sequence joins TRBV27 and TRBJ1-2; weak D call: TRBD1 (5 bases). Germline V gives CDR1 MNHEY, CDR2 SMNVEV (reference sequence). CDR3 length: 13 amino acids. V was cut by 5 bases and J by 4 bases, with 11 bases left in between.

This clone was detected only once. The rearrangement joins TRBV13 to TRBJ2-7, with 7 bases matching TRBD2. Per germline, CDR1 PRHDT and CDR2 FYEKMQ (reference sequence). Trimming at V came to 0 bases and at J to 11 bases, leaving 4 bases not matched to a gene. This CDR3 is 12 amino acids long. CDR3 sequence (DNA): TGTGCCAGCAGCTTAGGAAGGACTAGGGAGTACTTC. This translates into CASSLGRTREYF.

The chain is built from TRBV11-3 and TRBJ1-1; TRBD1 aligns across 9 bases. CDR1 is SGHNT, CDR2 YENEEA, per germline. The V gene end was trimmed by 5 bases and the J gene end by 4 bases; junction bases not matched to a gene: 14. The CDR3 consists of 17 residues. DNA for the CDR3: TGTGCCAGCAGCCCACATCGGACGGGACAGGGAAGCACTGAAGCTTTCTTT. Protein product: CASSPHRTGQGSTEAFF.